This T cell receptor (beta chain) emerged from a study of shared T cell receptors in the human thymus. The table came from immunoSEQ multiplex PCR; TCRdb's copy has only in-frame clones and leaves some out. Of approximately 490,000 clones listed, 78% were seen once; the top ten hold roughly 0.013%. This CDR3 is built from 11 residues. Trimming left V 5 bases short and J 7 bases short, with 9 bases between. Germline assignment: CDR1 SEHNR and CDR2 FQNEAQ (reference sequence). This sample was shared with a second study, whose subject was human thymus T cells. That paper adds: Resections that were taken during corrective heart surgery supplied the thymus tissue. Among unrelated individuals, related research reported thymic repertoires that overlapped highly.

The chain combines TRBV7-9 with TRBJ2-7; TRBD2 might be the D (5 bases). Specimen: thymocytes. The receptor was isolated from a boy under two years old with a congenital heart defect. CDR3 protein: CASSEREEQYF. CDR3 nucleotide sequence: TGTGCCAGCAGCGAACGGGAAGAGCAGTACTTC.